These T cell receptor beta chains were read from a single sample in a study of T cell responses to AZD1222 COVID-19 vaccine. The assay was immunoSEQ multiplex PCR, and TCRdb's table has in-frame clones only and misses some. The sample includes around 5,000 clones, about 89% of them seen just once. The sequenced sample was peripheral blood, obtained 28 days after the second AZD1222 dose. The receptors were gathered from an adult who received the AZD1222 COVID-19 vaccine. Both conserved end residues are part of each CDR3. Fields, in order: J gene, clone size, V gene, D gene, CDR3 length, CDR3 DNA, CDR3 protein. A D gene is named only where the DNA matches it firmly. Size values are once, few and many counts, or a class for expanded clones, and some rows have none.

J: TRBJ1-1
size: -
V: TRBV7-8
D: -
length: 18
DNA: TGTGCCAGCAGCTTACCAAGAAGGCTACAGGGAGGGAACACTGAAGCTTTCTTT
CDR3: CASSLPRRLQGGNTEAFF

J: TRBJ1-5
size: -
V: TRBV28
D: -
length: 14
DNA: TGTGCCAGCAGTCCTAGAACTGGGGGCCAGCCCCAGCATTTT
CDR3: CASSPRTGGQPQHF

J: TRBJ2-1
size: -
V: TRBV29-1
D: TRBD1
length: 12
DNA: TGCAGCACCCGACAGGGGATGGGTGAGCAGTTCTTC
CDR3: CSTRQGMGEQFF

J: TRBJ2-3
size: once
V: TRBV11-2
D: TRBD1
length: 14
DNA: TGTGCCAGCAAGTATCAGGGGGGCACAGATACGCAGTATTTT
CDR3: CASKYQGGTDTQYF

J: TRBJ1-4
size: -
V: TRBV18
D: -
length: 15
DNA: TGTGCCAGCTCACCAATGGACAGTTATAATGAAAAACTGTTTTTT
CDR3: CASSPMDSYNEKLFF

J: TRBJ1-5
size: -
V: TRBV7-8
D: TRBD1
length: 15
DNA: TGTGCCAGCAGCTTAAATAGGGGGCCGAGTCAGCCCCAGCATTTT
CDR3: CASSLNRGPSQPQHF

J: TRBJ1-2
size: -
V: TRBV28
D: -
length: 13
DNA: TGTGCCAGCAGTTTCGGACAGTACTATGGCTACACCTTC
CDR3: CASSFGQYYGYTF

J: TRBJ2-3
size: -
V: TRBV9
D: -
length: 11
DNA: TGTGCCAGCGGGGATTCTCATACGCAGTATTTT
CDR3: CASGDSHTQYF

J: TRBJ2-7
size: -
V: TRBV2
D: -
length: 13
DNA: TGTGCCAGCAGTGGAACAGGGCTCTACGAGCAGTACTTC
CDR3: CASSGTGLYEQYF

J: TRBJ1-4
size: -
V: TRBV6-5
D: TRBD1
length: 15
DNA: TGTGCCAGCAGTTTCTCGGGGACAGGAGCCGAAAAACTGTTTTTT
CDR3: CASSFSGTGAEKLFF

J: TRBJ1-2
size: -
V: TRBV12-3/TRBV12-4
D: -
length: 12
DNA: TGTGCCAGCAAAGGTCATGGCTATGGCTACACCTTC
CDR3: CASKGHGYGYTF

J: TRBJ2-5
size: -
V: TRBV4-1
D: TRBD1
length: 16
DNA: TGCGCCAGCAGCCAAGATCCGGGACAGGGGTCAGAGACCCAGTACTTC
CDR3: CASSQDPGQGSETQYF

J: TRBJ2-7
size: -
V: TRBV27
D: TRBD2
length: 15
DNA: TGTGCCAGCAGTGGACTAGCGGGGCCCTCCTACGAGCAGTACTTC
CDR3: CASSGLAGPSYEQYF

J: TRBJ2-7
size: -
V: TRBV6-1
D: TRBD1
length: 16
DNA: TGTGCCAGCAGGGAAGGACAGGGGGCAATCCCCTACGAGCAGTACTTC
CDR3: CASREGQGAIPYEQYF

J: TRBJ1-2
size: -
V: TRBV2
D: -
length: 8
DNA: TGTGCCAGCAGGCGGGACCTCTTC
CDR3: CASRRDLF

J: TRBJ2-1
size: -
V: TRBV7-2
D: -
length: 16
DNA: TGTGCCAGCAGCCTATTCAAGGGGGGGCCTCTAGACGAGCAGTTCTTC
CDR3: CASSLFKGGPLDEQFF

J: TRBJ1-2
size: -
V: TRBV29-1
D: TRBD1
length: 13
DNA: TGCAGCGTTTGGGACAGGGTAGGACATGGCTACACCTTC
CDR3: CSVWDRVGHGYTF

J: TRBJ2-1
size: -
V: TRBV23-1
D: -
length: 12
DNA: TGCGCCAGCATCCCCCCGGGCGATGAGCAGTTCTTC
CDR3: CASIPPGDEQFF

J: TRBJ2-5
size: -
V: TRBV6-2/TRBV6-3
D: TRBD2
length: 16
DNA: TGTGCCAGCAGTTACGCGACTAGCGGGGGACAAGAGACCCAGTACTTC
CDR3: CASSYATSGGQETQYF

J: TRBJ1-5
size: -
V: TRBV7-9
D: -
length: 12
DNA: TGTGCCAGCAGCTTAGACAGTCAGCCCCAGCATTTT
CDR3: CASSLDSQPQHF

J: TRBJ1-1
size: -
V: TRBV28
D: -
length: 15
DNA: TGTGCCAGCAGCACTCGTAGGGGCCATTATAATGAAGCTTTCTTT
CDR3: CASSTRRGHYNEAFF

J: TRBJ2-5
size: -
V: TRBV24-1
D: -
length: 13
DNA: TGTGCCACCAGTAATCCGGGGGCAGAGACCCAGTACTTC
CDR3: CATSNPGAETQYF

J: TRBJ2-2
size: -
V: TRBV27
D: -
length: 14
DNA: TGTGCCAGCAGTTTTGGTACTAACACCGGGGAGCTGTTTTTT
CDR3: CASSFGTNTGELFF

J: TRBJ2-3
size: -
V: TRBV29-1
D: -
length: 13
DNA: TGCAGCGTTGACGATGGGGGCACAGATACGCAGTATTTT
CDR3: CSVDDGGTDTQYF

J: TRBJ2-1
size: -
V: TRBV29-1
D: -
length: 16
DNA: TGCAGCGTTTACGATTGGGAGCATAGCTCCTACAATGAGCAGTTCTTC
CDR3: CSVYDWEHSSYNEQFF

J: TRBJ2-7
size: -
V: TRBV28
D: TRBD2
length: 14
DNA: TGTGCCAGCAGTTTATTAGCGGGTTTAAAGGAGCAGTACTTC
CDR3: CASSLLAGLKEQYF

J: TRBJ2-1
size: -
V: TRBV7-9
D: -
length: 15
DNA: TGTGCCAGCAGCTTAATCCGGGGGCCTTACAATGAGCAGTTCTTC
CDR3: CASSLIRGPYNEQFF

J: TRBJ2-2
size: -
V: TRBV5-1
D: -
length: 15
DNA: TGCGCCAGCAGTCGGCGGGACAGAACCACCGGGGAGCTGTTTTTT
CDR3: CASSRRDRTTGELFF

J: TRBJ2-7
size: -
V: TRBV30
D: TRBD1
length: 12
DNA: TGTGCCTGGAGTAGACAGGGCGACGAGCAGTACTTC
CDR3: CAWSRQGDEQYF

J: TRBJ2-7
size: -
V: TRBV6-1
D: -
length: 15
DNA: TGTGCCAGCAGTGAATTGGGCCGCCTCGCCTACGAGCAGTACTTC
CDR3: CASSELGRLAYEQYF

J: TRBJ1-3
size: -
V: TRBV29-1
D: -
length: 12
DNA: TGCAGCGTCAGGGAAAGTGGAAACACCATATATTTT
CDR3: CSVRESGNTIYF

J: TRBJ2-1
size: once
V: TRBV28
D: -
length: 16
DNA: TGTGCCAGCAGGAAGACGTGGGGGGGCCGGTTAGTTGAGCAGTTCTTC
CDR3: CASRKTWGGRLVEQFF

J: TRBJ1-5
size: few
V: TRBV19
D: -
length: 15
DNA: TGTGCCAGTAGGGTAAGGGGTGAGGGAAATCAGCCCCAGCATTTT
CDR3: CASRVRGEGNQPQHF

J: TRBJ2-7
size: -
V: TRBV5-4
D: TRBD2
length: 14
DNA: TGTGCCAGCAGCACCAAGAAGCGGGAGGACGAGCAGTACTTC
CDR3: CASSTKKREDEQYF

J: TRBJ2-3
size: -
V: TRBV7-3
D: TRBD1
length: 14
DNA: TGTGCCAGCAGCCGGGACAGTAGCACAGATACGCAGTATTTT
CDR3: CASSRDSSTDTQYF

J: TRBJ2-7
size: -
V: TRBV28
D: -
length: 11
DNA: TGTGCCAGCAGCCAGGGACGACGGGAGTACTTC
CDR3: CASSQGRREYF

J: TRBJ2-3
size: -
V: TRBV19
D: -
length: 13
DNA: TGTGCCAGTAGTCTACAGGAGATAGATACGCAGTATTTT
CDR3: CASSLQEIDTQYF

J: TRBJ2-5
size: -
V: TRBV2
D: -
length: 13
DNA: TGTGCCCTCTATAGGGTAGGGGAGGAGACCCAGTACTTC
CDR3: CALYRVGEETQYF

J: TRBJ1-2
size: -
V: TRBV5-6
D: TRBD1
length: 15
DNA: TGTGCCAGCAGCTTGAGGACAGGTCGGAGCTATGGCTACACCTTC
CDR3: CASSLRTGRSYGYTF

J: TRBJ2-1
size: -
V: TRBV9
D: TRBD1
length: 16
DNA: TGTGCCAGCAGCGTGCGGACAGGGGGCTCCTACAATGAGCAGTTCTTC
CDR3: CASSVRTGGSYNEQFF

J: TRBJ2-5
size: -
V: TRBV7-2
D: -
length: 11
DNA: TGTGCCAGCAGCTCCCGAGAGACCCAGTACTTC
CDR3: CASSSRETQYF

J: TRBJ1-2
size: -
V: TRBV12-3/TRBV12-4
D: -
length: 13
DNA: TGTGCCAGCAGTCCCCAGCTTAACTATGGCTACACCTTC
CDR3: CASSPQLNYGYTF

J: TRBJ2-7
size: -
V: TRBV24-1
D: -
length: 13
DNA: TGTGCCACCAGTGATTCCAGGGGGGACGAGCAGTACTTC
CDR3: CATSDSRGDEQYF

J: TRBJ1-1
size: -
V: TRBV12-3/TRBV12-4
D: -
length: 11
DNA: TGTGCCAGCAGCCAAGGCCCTGAAGCTTTCTTT
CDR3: CASSQGPEAFF

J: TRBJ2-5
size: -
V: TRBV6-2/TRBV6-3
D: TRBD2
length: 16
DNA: TGTGCCAGCAGTTACGGGGGACTAGCGACTAAAGAGACCCAGTACTTC
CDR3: CASSYGGLATKETQYF

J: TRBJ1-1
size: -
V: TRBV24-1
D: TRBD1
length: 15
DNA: TGTGCCACCAGCCCTACCGGGACAGGCAGGACTGAAGCTTTCTTT
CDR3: CATSPTGTGRTEAFF

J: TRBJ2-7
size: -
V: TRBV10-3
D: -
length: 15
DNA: TGTGCCATCAGTGAGTCGATTCTAGCTGGTTACGAGCAGTACTTC
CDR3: CAISESILAGYEQYF

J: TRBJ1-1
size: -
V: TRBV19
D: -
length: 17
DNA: TGTGCCAGTAGTATGCGAAGGCAGGCTCCCATGAACACTGAAGCTTTCTTT
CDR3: CASSMRRQAPMNTEAFF

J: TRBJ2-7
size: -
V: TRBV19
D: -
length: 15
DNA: TGTGCCAGTAGTATTTGGACAGGAGGGCCCTACGAGCAGTACTTC
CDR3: CASSIWTGGPYEQYF

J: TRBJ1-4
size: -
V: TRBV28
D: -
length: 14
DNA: TGTGCCAGCAGAACCCCGGGACAAAGAGAAAAACTGTTTTTT
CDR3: CASRTPGQREKLFF

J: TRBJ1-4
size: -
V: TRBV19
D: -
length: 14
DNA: TGTGCCAGTAGTTTGCCGGATCTTAATGAAAAACTGTTTTTT
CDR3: CASSLPDLNEKLFF

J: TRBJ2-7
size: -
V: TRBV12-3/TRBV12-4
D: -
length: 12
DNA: TGTGCCAGCCGGGCAGGGCTCAACGAGCAGTACTTC
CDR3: CASRAGLNEQYF